Below, 5 T cell receptor beta chains from the same sample are listed, as sequenced in a study of shared T cell receptors in the human thymus. Assay used: immunoSEQ multiplex PCR; TCRdb lists only in-frame clones, some missing. The table records about 500,000 clones, approximately 80% of them present only once. These sequences were also reported in another study, on human thymus T cells.

The sample was thymocytes. The receptors stem from a boy younger than two with a congenital heart defect.

The V call is TRBV30, the J call TRBJ2-3; no definite D call. This CDR3 comprises 15 residues. Trimming shortened V by 2 bases and J by 1 base, and 13 bases separated the two germline ends. From germline, CDR1 is GTSNPN and CDR2 SVGIG (reference sequence). CDR3 in DNA: TGTGCCTGGAGTCTAGACGGTGCCCGCACAGATACGCAGTATTTT. Residues: CAWSLDGARTDTQYF. The full variable domain, in which reference TRBV30 and TRBJ2-3 provide the parts outside the CDR3, is SQTIHQWPATLVQPVGSPLSLECTVEGTSNPNLYWYRQAAGRGLQLLFYSVGIGQISSEVPQNLSASRPQDRQFILSSKKLLLSDSGFYLCAWSLDGARTDTQYFGPGTRLTVL.

A few counts support this clone. The chain employs TRBV15 and TRBJ2-7; a weak D match, TRBD2 (6 bases). Trimming removed 3 bases from V and 7 bases from J, with 22 bases in between. Germline V CDR1 and CDR2: LNHNV, YYDKDF (reference sequence). The CDR3 sequence is 16 residues long. The CDR3 reads CATSSYHGGEAREQYF. CDR3 DNA: TGTGCCACCAGCAGTTATCATGGAGGGGAGGCGCGGGAGCAGTACTTC.

The sample holds a few counts of this clone. V is TRBV5-1 and J is TRBJ2-1, with 12 bases matching TRBD2. Looked up from germline, CDR1 is SGHRS and CDR2 is YFSETQ. V lost 2 bases, J lost 4 bases, and 16 bases stayed unmatched. The CDR3 is 20 residues long. The CDR3 nucleotides read TGCGCCAGCAGCTTCCAATTTTTGATCGGGACTAGCGGGCCTTACAATGAGCAGTTCTTC. This gives the protein CASSFQFLIGTSGPYNEQFF.

V and J are TRBV4-1 and TRBJ2-1; TRBD2 is a possible D gene (6 bases). Trimming removed 3 bases at V and 0 bases at J, with 9 bases between. The CDR3 contains 15 residues. The germline gives CDR1 MGHRA, CDR2 YSYEKL. CDR3 nucleotide sequence: TGCGCCAGCAGCCAGCCGGGACTCTCCTACAATGAGCAGTTCTTC. Protein: CASSQPGLSYNEQFF.

This clone has just a few counts. The chain combines TRBV14 with TRBJ2-1, with 7 bases aligning to TRBD2. The CDR3 covers 17 residues. Per germline, CDR1 SGHDN and CDR2 FVKESK. The V and J ends lost 0 bases and 3 bases, in that order; junction bases with no gene match: 8. CDR3 loop: CASSQDEAGDYYNEQFF. DNA of the CDR3: TGTGCCAGCAGCCAAGATGAGGCGGGAGACTACTACAATGAGCAGTTCTTC.